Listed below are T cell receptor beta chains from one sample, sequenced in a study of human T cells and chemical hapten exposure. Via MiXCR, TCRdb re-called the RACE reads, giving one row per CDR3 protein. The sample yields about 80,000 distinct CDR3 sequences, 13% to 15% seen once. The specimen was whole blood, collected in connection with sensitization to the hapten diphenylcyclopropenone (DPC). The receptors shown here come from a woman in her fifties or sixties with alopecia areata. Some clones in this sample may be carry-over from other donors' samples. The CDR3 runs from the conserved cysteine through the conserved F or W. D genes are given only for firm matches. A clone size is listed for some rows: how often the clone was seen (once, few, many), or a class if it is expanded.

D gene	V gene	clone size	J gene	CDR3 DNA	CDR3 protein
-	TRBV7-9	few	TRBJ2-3	TGTGCCAGCAGCCGGGACGGGACTAGCACAGATACGCAGTATTTT	CASSRDGTSTDTQYF
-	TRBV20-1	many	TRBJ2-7	TGCAGTGCCGATAGGTCCCTCTCCTACGAGCAGTACTTC	CSADRSLSYEQYF
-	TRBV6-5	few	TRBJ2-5	TGTGCCAGCAGTTACCACCCGCAGGGAGAGACCCAGTACTTC	CASSYHPQGETQYF
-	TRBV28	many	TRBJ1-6	TGTGCCAGCAGTTTATCGGTCGGACCCCTCCACTTT	CASSLSVGPLHF
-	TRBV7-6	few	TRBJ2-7	TGTGCCAGCAGCATCGACAGAGAGCAGTACTTC	CASSIDREQYF
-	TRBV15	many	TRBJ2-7	TGTGCCACCAGCAGAGACTCAATTCTCGAGCAGTACTTC	CATSRDSILEQYF
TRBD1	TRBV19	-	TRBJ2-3	TGTGCCAGTAGTGGACAGGCGACAGTCACAGATACGCAGTATTTT	CASSGQATVTDTQYF
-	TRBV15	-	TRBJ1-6	TGTGCCACCAGCAGAGATCTTGGACGGCGAAATTCACCCCTCCACTTT	CATSRDLGRRNSPLHF
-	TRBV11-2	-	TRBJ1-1	TGTGCCAGCAGTGGCCAGGGATCGGGCACTGAAGCTTTCTTT	CASSGQGSGTEAFF
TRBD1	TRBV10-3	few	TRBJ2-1	TGTGCCATCAGTGAGAAACCGGGACAGGGGTTCGATGAGCAGTTCTTC	CAISEKPGQGFDEQFF
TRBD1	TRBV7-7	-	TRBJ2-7	TGTGCCAGCAGCTACGGACAGGATCGCGAGCAGTACTTC	CASSYGQDREQYF
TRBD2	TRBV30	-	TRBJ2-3	TGTGCCTGGACTAGCGGGAGGGCGATAGATACGCAGTATTTT	CAWTSGRAIDTQYF
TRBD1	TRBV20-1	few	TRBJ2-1	TGCAGTGCTAGAGACGTACGGGACAGCGCATTAGGTGAGCAGTTCTTC	CSARDVRDSALGEQFF
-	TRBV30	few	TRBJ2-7	TGTGCCTGGAGTGTAACAGGGTACCACGAGCAGTACTTC	CAWSVTGYHEQYF
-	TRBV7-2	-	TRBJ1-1	TGTGCCAGCAGCGGGACGTTGAACACTGAAGCTTTCTTT	CASSGTLNTEAFF
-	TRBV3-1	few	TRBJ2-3	TGTGCCAGCAGCTGGACTCCCGAGCATACGCAGTATTTT	CASSWTPEHTQYF
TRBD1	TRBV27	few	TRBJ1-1	TGTGCCAGCAGTGCCCAACATCAGGGGGCCACTGAAGCTTTCTTT	CASSAQHQGATEAFF
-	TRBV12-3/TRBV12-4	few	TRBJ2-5	TGTGCCAGCATGCGAGTAGAGACCCAGTACTTC	CASMRVETQYF
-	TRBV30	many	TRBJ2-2	TGTGCCTGGAGTGGGGTGAACACCGGGGAGCTGTTTTTT	CAWSGVNTGELFF
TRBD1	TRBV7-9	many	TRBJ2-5	TGTGCCAGCAGCATTGGGACAGGGGATCACCAAGAGACCCAGTACTTC	CASSIGTGDHQETQYF
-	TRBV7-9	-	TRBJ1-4	TGTGCCAGCAGCCCTCTTTACGCCCTTGCAACTAATGAAAAACTGTTTTTT	CASSPLYALATNEKLFF
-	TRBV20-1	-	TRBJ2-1	TGCAGTGCTAGCCCTCCCCAGGGGACCTACAATGAGCAGTTCTTC	CSASPPQGTYNEQFF
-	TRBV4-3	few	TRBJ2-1	TGCGCCAGCAGCCAAGATTGGTCAGCGGGCAACAATGAGCAGTTCTTC	CASSQDWSAGNNEQFF
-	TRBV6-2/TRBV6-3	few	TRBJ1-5	TGTGCCAGCAGTTACTCGCGGGGTGGACAGCCCCAGCATTTT	CASSYSRGGQPQHF
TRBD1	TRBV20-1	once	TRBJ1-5	TGCAGTGCAACCGGACAGGCCCGCAATCAGCCCCAGCATTTT	CSATGQARNQPQHF
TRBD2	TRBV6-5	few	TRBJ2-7	TGTGCCAGCAGACGAACGACTAGCGCAACCTACGAGCAGTACTTC	CASRRTTSATYEQYF
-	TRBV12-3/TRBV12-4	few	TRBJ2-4	TGTGCCAGCAGTTTTAGCAGAGAACTAGCCAAAAACATTCAGTACTTC	CASSFSRELAKNIQYF
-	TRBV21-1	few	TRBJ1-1	TGTGCCAGCAGCAAAATGGGGATGAACACTGAAGCTTTCTTT	CASSKMGMNTEAFF
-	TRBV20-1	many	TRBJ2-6	TGCAGTGCTAGAGTCCATGGGAGCTCTGGGGCCAACGTCCTGACTTTC	CSARVHGSSGANVLTF
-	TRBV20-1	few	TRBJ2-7	TGCAGTGCCGAGGACGGGACTGAAGAGCAGTACTTC	CSAEDGTEEQYF
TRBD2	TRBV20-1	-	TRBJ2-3	TGCAGTGCTAGAGCTCCGGGACTAGCGGTCACAGATACGCAGTATTTT	CSARAPGLAVTDTQYF
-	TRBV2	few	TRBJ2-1	TGTGCCAGCAGTGTCGTAGGAGTCAATGAGCAGTTCTTC	CASSVVGVNEQFF
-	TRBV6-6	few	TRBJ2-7	TGTGCCAGCAGTCGGGGGACAACATCCTCCTACGAGCAGTACTTC	CASSRGTTSSYEQYF
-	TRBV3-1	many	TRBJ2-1	TGTGCCAGCAGCCAAGACCGAGAACTCTACAATGAGCAGTTCTTC	CASSQDRELYNEQFF
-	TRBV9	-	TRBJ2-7	TGTGCCAGCAGCATGGAAGGGGCCTACGAGCAGTACTTC	CASSMEGAYEQYF
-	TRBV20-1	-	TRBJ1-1	TGCAGTGCTAGTTGGACCGCAATGAACACTGAAGCTTTCTTT	CSASWTAMNTEAFF
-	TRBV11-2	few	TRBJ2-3	TGTGCCAGCAGCTCAACTCGGGGTTTCACAGATACGCAGTATTTT	CASSSTRGFTDTQYF
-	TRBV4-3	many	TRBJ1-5	TGCGCCAGCAGCCAAGATTACGGACTTCGCAGCAATCAGCCCCAGCATTTT	CASSQDYGLRSNQPQHF
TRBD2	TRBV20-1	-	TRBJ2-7	TGCAGTGCTAGAGTAGCGGGAGGGCCCGGGGAGCAGTACTTC	CSARVAGGPGEQYF
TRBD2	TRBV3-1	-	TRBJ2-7	TGTGCCAGCAGTTGGGCGACTAGCGTACCATCCTACGAGCAGTACTTC	CASSWATSVPSYEQYF
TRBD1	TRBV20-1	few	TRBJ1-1	TGCAGTGCTACGACAGGGGCGGGAAGAACGAACACTGAAGCTTTCTTT	CSATTGAGRTNTEAFF
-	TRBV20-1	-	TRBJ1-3	TGCAGTGCTCGGACTCCCCCTGGAAACACCATATATTTT	CSARTPPGNTIYF
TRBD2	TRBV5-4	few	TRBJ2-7	TGTGCCAGCAGCCGGAGCCCTAGCGGAGCCTACGAGCAGTACTTC	CASSRSPSGAYEQYF